These T cell receptor beta chains were read from a single sample in a study of blood T cell repertoires in COVID-19. Data came from immunoSEQ multiplex PCR; TCRdb stores just in-frame clones and leaves some out. The sample holds about 160,000 clones, roughly 93% seen once. Sequences were obtained from peripheral blood. These receptors were obtained from a woman between 45 and 60 years old with acute or convalescent COVID-19. The CDR3 runs from the conserved cysteine through the conserved F or W. Fields, in order: D gene, clone size, J gene, V gene, CDR3 protein, CDR3 DNA. D genes are given only for firm matches. For some rows the clone size is stated as once, few or many, or as a class when expanded; others skip it.

>NA|NA|TRBJ1-2|TRBV6-5
CASSYRDTSYGYTF
TGTGCCAGCAGTTACCGGGACACCTCCTATGGCTACACCTTC
>NA|NA|TRBJ2-5|TRBV3-1/TRBV3-2
CASTIGDQETQYF
TGTGCCAGCACCATCGGTGACCAAGAGACCCAGTACTTC
>TRBD1|few|TRBJ2-7|TRBV7-9
CASSPRQGAYEQYF
TGTGCCAGCAGCCCAAGACAGGGCGCCTACGAGCAGTACTTC
>NA|NA|TRBJ1-1|TRBV11-2
CASSFHLRGRVDEAFF
TGTGCCAGCAGCTTTCACTTACGGGGAAGGGTTGATGAAGCTTTCTTT
>TRBD1|NA|TRBJ2-7|TRBV5-1
CASSLDGTGYGEQYF
TGCGCCAGCAGCTTGGACGGGACAGGGTACGGCGAGCAGTACTTC
>TRBD1|NA|TRBJ1-5|TRBV19
CASRSGQGDQPQHF
TGTGCCAGTAGAAGCGGACAGGGAGACCAGCCCCAGCATTTT
>NA|few|TRBJ1-4|TRBV21-1
CASSKEGQGGEKLFF
TGTGCCAGCAGCAAAGAGGGCCAGGGCGGTGAAAAACTGTTTTTT
>TRBD1|NA|TRBJ2-2|TRBV19
CASSPGQGETGELFF
TGTGCCAGTAGCCCGGGACAGGGGGAGACCGGGGAGCTGTTTTTT
>NA|NA|TRBJ2-1|TRBV30
CAWSRGSSYNEQFF
TGTGCCTGGAGTAGGGGGAGCTCCTACAATGAGCAGTTCTTC
>NA|NA|TRBJ1-5|TRBV20-1
CSASSRQSNQPQHF
TGCAGTGCTAGTTCCAGACAGAGCAATCAGCCCCAGCATTTT
>NA|NA|TRBJ2-7|TRBV21-1
CASSKAKNRWYF
TGTGCCAGCAGCAAAGCGAAGAACAGGTGGTACTTC
>NA|NA|TRBJ1-1|TRBV5-6
CASSSWGGPAFF
TGTGCCAGCAGCTCTTGGGGGGGCCCAGCTTTCTTT
>TRBD1|NA|TRBJ2-4|TRBV11-2
CASSLIDRDGNIQYF
TGTGCCAGCAGCCTCATCGACAGGGACGGAAACATTCAGTACTTC
>TRBD1|NA|TRBJ1-6|TRBV19
CASNRQGGSPLHF
TGTGCCAGTAACAGACAGGGAGGTTCACCCCTCCACTTT
>NA|NA|TRBJ1-1|TRBV10-1
CASSESNLNTEAFF
TGCGCCAGCAGTGAGTCTAACTTGAACACTGAAGCTTTCTTT
>NA|once|TRBJ2-7|TRBV19
CASTRTGSEFEQYF
TGTGCCAGTACGCGGACTGGAAGCGAGTTTGAGCAGTACTTC
>TRBD1|NA|TRBJ2-2|TRBV28
CASTRQGITGELFF
TGTGCCAGCACCCGACAGGGGATCACCGGGGAGCTGTTTTTT
>TRBD1|NA|TRBJ1-2|TRBV5-4
CASSLAFDRGDGYTF
TGTGCCAGCAGCTTGGCGTTTGACAGGGGGGACGGCTACACCTTC
>NA|NA|TRBJ1-6|TRBV19
CASSLDDSPYSPLHF
TGTGCCAGTAGTCTCGATGACAGCCCCTATTCACCCCTCCACTTT
>NA|NA|TRBJ1-2|TRBV14
CASSPNPTGNYGYTF
TGTGCCAGCAGTCCTAACCCGACGGGTAACTATGGCTACACCTTC
>NA|NA|TRBJ1-2|TRBV6-6
CASTSWGDYGYTF
TGTGCCAGCACCTCGTGGGGAGACTATGGCTACACCTTC
>NA|NA|TRBJ1-3|TRBV7-9
CASSDTNSGNTIYF
TGTGCCAGTTCGGACACGAACTCTGGAAACACCATATATTTT
>NA|NA|TRBJ1-1|TRBV7-9
CASSLAPTGRVAEAFF
TGTGCCAGCAGCTTAGCTCCAACAGGGCGGGTCGCTGAAGCTTTCTTT
>TRBD1|NA|TRBJ1-2|TRBV19
CASSPRQGNGYTF
TGTGCCAGTAGCCCCAGACAGGGAAACGGCTACACCTTC
>TRBD1|NA|TRBJ1-4|TRBV13
CASSLYRGDNEKLFF
TGTGCCAGCAGCCTGTACAGGGGGGATAATGAAAAACTGTTTTTT
>TRBD1|NA|TRBJ1-2|TRBV7-3
CASSPRQGGEGGYTF
TGTGCCAGCAGCCCCCGACAGGGGGGGGAGGGTGGCTACACCTTC
>NA|NA|TRBJ2-7|TRBV7-9
CASSLAPQGTIEQYF
TGTGCCAGCAGCTTAGCCCCACAGGGCACGATCGAGCAGTACTTC
>TRBD2|NA|TRBJ2-7|TRBV2
CASSEAGGGFPYEQYF
TGTGCCAGCAGTGAAGCCGGGGGGGGCTTCCCCTACGAGCAGTACTTC